The 16 T cell receptor beta chains below come from one sample, sequenced in a study of T cells in Graves' hyperthyroidism and ophthalmopathy. TCR beta CDR3 sequences were amplified from RNA transcripts. HTBI primers drove first-round RT-PCR of the TCR CDR3. Each CDR3 protein is one row after TCRdb ran MiXCR on the multiplex PCR reads. Altogether about 510,000 distinct CDR3 sequences are present, 14% being singletons, with the ten largest covering about 14%. Sequences were obtained from blood. These receptor sequences come from a middle-aged woman with Graves' hyperthyroidism.

Ten or more counts support this clonotype. The chain combines TRBV3-1 with TRBJ2-7; 8 nucleotides match TRBD2. CDR1 is LGHDT, CDR2 YNNKEL, per germline (reference sequence). Trimming cost V 1 base and J 6 bases; bases outside gene matches: 2. CDR3 length equals 13 residues. CDR3 residues: CASSQGAGGEQYF. The CDR3 DNA reads TGTGCCAGCAGCCAAGGGGCGGGAGGCGAGCAGTACTTC.

This clonotype was detected ten times or more. The chain couples TRBV19 to TRBJ1-1, with a weak D call TRBD1 (5 bases). This CDR3 is 12 amino acids long. Germline loops: CDR1 LNHDA, CDR2 SQIVND (reference sequence). V was shortened by 6 bases and J by 4 bases, with 9 bases between the two germline ends. CDR3 nucleotide sequence: TGTGCCAGTAGCGACAGAACCACTGAAGCTTTCTTT. As protein: CASSDRTTEAFF.

This clonotype was detected ten times or more. V and J are TRBV30 and TRBJ1-5; 7 positions agree with TRBD1. With V trimmed by 2 bases and J by 4 bases, 2 bases remained unmatched. Germline V CDR1 and CDR2: GTSNPN, SVGIG (reference sequence). The CDR3 loop spans 13 amino acids. The CDR3 DNA follows: TGTGCCTGGAGTCAGACAGGGAATCAGCCCCAGCATTTT. Amino acids: CAWSQTGNQPQHF.

This clonotype has a count of ten or more. The J gene is TRBJ1-1, the V gene TRBV11-2; maybe TRBD1 (6 bases). The CDR3 spans 14 residues. Trimming left V 5 bases short and J 4 bases short, with 14 bases between. From germline, CDR1 is SGHAT and CDR2 FQNNGV. CDR3 sequence reads: CASSPEFRGTEAFF. The CDR3 nucleotides are TGTGCCAGCAGCCCAGAGTTCAGGGGCACTGAAGCTTTCTTT.

At least ten counts were recorded for this clonotype. The chain has TRBV2 and TRBJ2-2; no clear D gene. This CDR3 region has 13 residues. Trimming pared 4 bases from V and 5 bases from J, leaving 8 bases between. Germline loops: CDR1 SNHLY, CDR2 FYNNEI. CDR3 sequence: CASSAMETGELFF. CDR3 coding DNA: TGTGCCAGCAGTGCTATGGAAACCGGGGAGCTGTTTTTT.

This clonotype was detected many times. The chain employs TRBV9 and TRBJ2-5; 7 bases align to TRBD1. This CDR3 comprises 14 residues. V gave up 3 bases and J gave up 3 bases; unmatched junction bases: 5. CDR1 is SGDLS, CDR2 YYNGEE, per germline. The CDR3 sequence is CASSDPGTEETQYF. The CDR3 nucleotides read TGTGCCAGCAGCGATCCCGGGACAGAAGAGACCCAGTACTTC. The whole variable domain, filled in from reference TRBV9 and TRBJ2-5, reads DSGVTQTPKHLITATGQRVTLRCSPRSGDLSVYWYQQSLDQGLQFLIQYYNGEERAKGNILERFSAQQFPDLHSELNLSSLELGDSALYFCASSDPGTEETQYFGPGTRLLVL.

Remarks on this clonotype: A much larger clonotype is one base distant, so this may be a read error. The chain joins TRBV29-1 to TRBJ2-1, with a possible D match to TRBD2 (5 bases). The V gene lost 3 bases and the J gene lost 9 bases, with 18 bases spanning the gap. This CDR3 comprises 14 residues. Germline CDR1 and CDR2: SQVTM and ANQGSEA. CDR3: CSVDLPTGICEQFF. Here the CDR3 DNA reads TGCAGCGTTGATCTACCAACGGGGATTTGTGAGCAGTTCTTC.

The rearrangement uses TRBV25-1 and TRBJ1-2; 7 bases are shared with TRBD1. The CDR3 is 13 residues long. V dropped 3 bases and J dropped 8; count of bases not matched to a gene: 6. CDR1 is MGHDK, CDR2 SYGVNS, per germline. The CDR3 loop reads CASSEAGGGGYTF. The DNA of the CDR3 is TGTGCCAGCAGTGAGGCAGGGGGTGGGGGCTACACCTTC.

This clonotype was seen a few times. This chain connects TRBV5-1 to TRBJ2-3; TRBD2 aligns across 10 bases. The J segment lost 6 bases and the V segment lost 4 bases, leaving 14 bases of the junction unmatched. Germline assignment: CDR1 SGHRS and CDR2 YFSETQ. The CDR3 extends over 17 amino acids. DNA for the CDR3: TGCGCCAGCAGCCCAGATTTTAGCGGGAGGAAGGAGGATACGCAGTATTTT. This encodes CASSPDFSGRKEDTQYF.

In nucleotides, the CDR3 is TGTGCCACCCGCCGGGGACAAAACTCCGATCAGCCCCAGCATTTT. It yields the protein CATRRGQNSDQPQHF. This chain joins TRBV15 and TRBJ1-5; D is perhaps TRBD1 (6 bases). The CDR3 contains 15 residues. Deletions cut 8 bases from V and 5 bases from J, with 19 bases between. CDR1 and CDR2 from the germline V gene are LNHNV and YYDKDF (reference sequence).

On this clonotype itself: Sequence at one end of the junction differs from germline and may be a read error. CDR3: CASSQEGRGSYEQYF. The CDR3, as DNA: TGCGCCAGCAGCCAAGAAGGGAGAGGATCCTACGAGCAGTACTTC. J is TRBJ2-7 and V is TRBV5-5, with D perhaps TRBD2 (5 bases). Germline V lookup: CDR1 SGHKS, CDR2 YYEKEE (reference sequence). There are 15 residues in the CDR3.

The sample holds many counts of this clonotype. This chain uses TRBV5-1 with TRBJ1-1; weak D call: TRBD1 (6 bases). The CDR3 is 14 residues long. Germline V lookup: CDR1 SGHRS, CDR2 YFSETQ. V gave up 1 base and J gave up 4 bases, with 11 bases separating them. CDR3 DNA sequence: TGCGCCAGCAGCTTGCGGGGGCAAGGCACTGAAGCTTTCTTT. Its protein product is CASSLRGQGTEAFF.

This clonotype was observed a handful of times. The J gene is TRBJ2-5, the V gene TRBV6-1; D is possibly TRBD2 (7 bases). Trimming removed 7 bases at V and 2 bases at J, with 14 bases between. Germline CDR1 is MNHNS and CDR2 is SASEGT. This CDR3 has 14 residues. The CDR3: CASKHSGTQETQYF. CDR3 sequence (DNA): TGTGCCAGCAAGCACAGCGGGACACAAGAGACCCAGTACTTC.

This chain joins TRBV5-1 and TRBJ2-7, with TRBD2 matching 8 bases. Germline CDR1 reads SGHRS; CDR2 reads YFSETQ. The CDR3 extends over 15 amino acids. Germline trimming cut 4 bases from V and 2 bases from J; bases unmatched to any gene: 8. The CDR3 protein is CASSPGLGSTYEQYF. CDR3 coding DNA: TGCGCCAGCAGCCCGGGACTAGGGTCTACCTACGAGCAGTACTTC.

The chain has TRBV27 and TRBJ2-7; D uncertain. The V and J ends lost 5 bases and 3 bases respectively, with 11 bases between them. The CDR3 spans 13 residues. Germline V gives CDR1 MNHEY, CDR2 SMNVEV (reference sequence). CDR3 sequence: CASSPNGIYEQYF. In DNA form, the CDR3 reads TGTGCCAGCAGTCCTAACGGAATCTACGAGCAGTACTTC.

This clonotype was counted a few times. V and J are TRBV6-1 and TRBJ1-5; D not resolved. The V end lost 1 base, the J end lost 1 base, and 8 bases lay between the germline ends. The germline V gene has CDR1 MNHNS and CDR2 SASEGT. The CDR3 runs to 15 residues. The CDR3 reads CASSEEVGSNQPQHF. In DNA form, the CDR3 reads TGTGCCAGCAGTGAAGAGGTGGGAAGCAATCAGCCCCAGCATTTT.